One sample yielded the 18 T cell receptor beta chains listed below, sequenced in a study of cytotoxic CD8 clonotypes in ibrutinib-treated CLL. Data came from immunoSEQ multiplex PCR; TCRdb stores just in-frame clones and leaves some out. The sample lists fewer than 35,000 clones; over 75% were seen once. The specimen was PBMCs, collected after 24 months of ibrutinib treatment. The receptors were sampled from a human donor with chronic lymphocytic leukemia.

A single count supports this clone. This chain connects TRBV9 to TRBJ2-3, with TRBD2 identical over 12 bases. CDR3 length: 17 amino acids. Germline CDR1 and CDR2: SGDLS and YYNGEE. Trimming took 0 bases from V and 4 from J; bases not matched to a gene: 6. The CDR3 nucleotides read TGTGCCAGCAGCGTAGCTCGGGCTAGCGGGGGGGCAGATACGCAGTATTTT. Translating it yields CASSVARASGGADTQYF.

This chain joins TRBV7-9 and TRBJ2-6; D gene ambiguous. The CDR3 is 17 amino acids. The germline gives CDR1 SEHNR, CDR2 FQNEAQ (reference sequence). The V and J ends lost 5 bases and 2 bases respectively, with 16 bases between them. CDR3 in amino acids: CASSPIGGVAGANVLTF. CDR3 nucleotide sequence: TGTGCCAGCAGCCCAATAGGTGGGGTTGCTGGGGCCAACGTCCTGACTTTC.

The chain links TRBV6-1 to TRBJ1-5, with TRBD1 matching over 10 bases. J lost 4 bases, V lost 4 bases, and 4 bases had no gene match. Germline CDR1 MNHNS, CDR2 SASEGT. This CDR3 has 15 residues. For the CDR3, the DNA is TGTGCCAGCAGTGTTGGGACAGGGGAAAATCAGCCCCAGCATTTT. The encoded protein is CASSVGTGENQPQHF.

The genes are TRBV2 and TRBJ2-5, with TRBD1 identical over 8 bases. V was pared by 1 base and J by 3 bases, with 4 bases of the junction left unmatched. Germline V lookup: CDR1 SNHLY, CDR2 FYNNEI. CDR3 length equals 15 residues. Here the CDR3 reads CASSEERTGKETQYF. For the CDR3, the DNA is TGTGCCAGCAGTGAAGAAAGGACAGGGAAAGAGACCCAGTACTTC.

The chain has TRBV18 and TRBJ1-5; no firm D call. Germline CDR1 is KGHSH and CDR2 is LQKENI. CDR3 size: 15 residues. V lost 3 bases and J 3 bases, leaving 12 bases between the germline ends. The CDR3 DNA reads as TGTGCCAGCTCACCGGGCCGGCAGACCAATCAGCCCCAGCATTTT. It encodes CASSPGRQTNQPQHF.

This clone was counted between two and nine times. The CDR3 nucleotides read TGTGCCAGCAGTAGTATTCAAGGACAGGGGGTGCATTGGTCGACGGAGGATACTACTGAGCAGTTCTTC. This gives the protein CASSSIQGQGVHWSTEDTTEQFF. This chain joins TRBV28 and TRBJ2-1, with 10 nucleotides matching TRBD1. This CDR3 is 23 amino acids long. Germline V gives CDR1 MDHEN, CDR2 SYDVKM. J gave up 9 bases and V 5 bases, and 34 bases lay outside the gene matches. Drawing the rest from reference TRBV28 and TRBJ2-1, the complete variable domain is DVKVTQSSRYLVKRTGEKVFLECVQDMDHENMFWYRQDPGLGLRLIYFSYDVKMKEKGDIPEGYSVSREKKERFSLILESASTNQTSMYLCASSSIQGQGVHWSTEDTTEQFFGPGTRLTVL.

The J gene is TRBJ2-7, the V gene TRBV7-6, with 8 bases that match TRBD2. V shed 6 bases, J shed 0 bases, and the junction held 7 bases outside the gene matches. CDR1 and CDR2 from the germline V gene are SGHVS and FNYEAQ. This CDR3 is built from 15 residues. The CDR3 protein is CASSRGAGASYEQYF. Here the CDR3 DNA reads TGTGCCAGCAGTCGTGGAGCGGGGGCCTCCTACGAGCAGTACTTC.

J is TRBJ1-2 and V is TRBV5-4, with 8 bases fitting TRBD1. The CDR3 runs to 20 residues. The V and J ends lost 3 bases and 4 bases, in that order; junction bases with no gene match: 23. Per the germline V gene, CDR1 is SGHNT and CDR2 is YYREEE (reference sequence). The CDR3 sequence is CASSSSSRRGRRYPGYGYTF. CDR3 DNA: TGTGCCAGCAGCTCGAGTTCCCGCAGGGGGCGACGGTACCCTGGCTATGGCTACACCTTC.

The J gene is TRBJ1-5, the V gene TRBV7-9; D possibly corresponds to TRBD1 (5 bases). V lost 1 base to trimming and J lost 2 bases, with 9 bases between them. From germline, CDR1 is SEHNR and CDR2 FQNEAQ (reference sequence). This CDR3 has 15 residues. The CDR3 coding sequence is TGTGCCAGCAGCTTAGAAGGGGTTGGCAATCAGCCCCAGCATTTT. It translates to CASSLEGVGNQPQHF.

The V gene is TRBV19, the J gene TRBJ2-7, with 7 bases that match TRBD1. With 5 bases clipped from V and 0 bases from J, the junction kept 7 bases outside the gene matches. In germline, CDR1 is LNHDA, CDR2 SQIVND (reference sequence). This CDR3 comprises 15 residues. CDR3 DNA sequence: TGTGCCAGTAGTGCCGACAGGGCATACTCCTACGAGCAGTACTTC. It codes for CASSADRAYSYEQYF.

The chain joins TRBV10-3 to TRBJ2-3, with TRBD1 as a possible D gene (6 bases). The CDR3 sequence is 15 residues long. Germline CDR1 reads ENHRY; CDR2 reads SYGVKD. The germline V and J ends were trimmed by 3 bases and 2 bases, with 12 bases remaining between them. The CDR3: CAISEGQTNTDTQYF. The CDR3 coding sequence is TGTGCCATCAGTGAAGGACAGACGAACACAGATACGCAGTATTTT.

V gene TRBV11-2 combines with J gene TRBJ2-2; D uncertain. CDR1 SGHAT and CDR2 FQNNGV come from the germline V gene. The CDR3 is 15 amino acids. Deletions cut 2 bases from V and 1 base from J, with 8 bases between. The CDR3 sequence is CASSLIPGNTGELFF. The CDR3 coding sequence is TGTGCCAGCAGCTTAATCCCAGGGAACACCGGGGAGCTGTTTTTT. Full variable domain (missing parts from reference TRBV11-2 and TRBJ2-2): EAGVAQSPRYKIIEKRQSVAFWCNPISGHATLYWYQQILGQGPKLLIQFQNNGVVDDSQLPKDRFSAERLKGVDSTLKIQPAKLEDSAVYLCASSLIPGNTGELFFGEGSRLTVL.

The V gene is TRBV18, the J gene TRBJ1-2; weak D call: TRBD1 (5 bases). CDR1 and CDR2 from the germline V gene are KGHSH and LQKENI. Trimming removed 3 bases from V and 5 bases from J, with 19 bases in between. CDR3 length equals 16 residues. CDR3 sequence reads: CASSPNPVRGTYGYTF. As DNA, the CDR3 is TGTGCCAGCTCACCTAATCCGGTTCGAGGGACTTATGGCTACACCTTC.

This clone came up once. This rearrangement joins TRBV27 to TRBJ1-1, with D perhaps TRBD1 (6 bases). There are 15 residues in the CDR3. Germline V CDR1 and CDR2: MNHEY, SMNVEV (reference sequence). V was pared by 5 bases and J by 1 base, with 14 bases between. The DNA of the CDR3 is TGTGCCAGCAGTCTAGCCGGGACACCGAACACTGAAGCTTTCTTT. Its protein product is CASSLAGTPNTEAFF.

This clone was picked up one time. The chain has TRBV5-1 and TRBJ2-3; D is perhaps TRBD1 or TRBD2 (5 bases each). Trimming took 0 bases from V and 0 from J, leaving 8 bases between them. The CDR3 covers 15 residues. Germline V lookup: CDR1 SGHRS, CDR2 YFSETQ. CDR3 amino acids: CASSLGGVSTDTQYF. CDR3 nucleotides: TGCGCCAGCAGCTTGGGAGGGGTGAGCACAGATACGCAGTATTTT.

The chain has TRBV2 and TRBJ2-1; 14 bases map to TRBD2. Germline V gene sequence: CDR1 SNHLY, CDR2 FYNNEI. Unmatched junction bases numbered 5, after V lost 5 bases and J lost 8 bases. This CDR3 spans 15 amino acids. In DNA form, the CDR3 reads TGTGCCAGCAGTCGACTAGCGGGGGGGATTGATGAGCAGTTCTTC. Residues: CASSRLAGGIDEQFF.

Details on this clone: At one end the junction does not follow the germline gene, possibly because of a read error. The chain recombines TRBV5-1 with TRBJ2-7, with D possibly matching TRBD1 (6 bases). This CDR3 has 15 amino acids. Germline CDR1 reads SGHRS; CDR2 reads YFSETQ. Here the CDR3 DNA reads TGCGCCAGCAGGATATCCCTGGGGGCGGCAGGCCGTACATCTTTC. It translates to CASRISLGAAGRTSF.

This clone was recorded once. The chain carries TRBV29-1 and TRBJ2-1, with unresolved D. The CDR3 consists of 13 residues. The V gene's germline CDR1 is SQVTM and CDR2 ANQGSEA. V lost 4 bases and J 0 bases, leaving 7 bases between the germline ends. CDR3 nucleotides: TGCAGCGTTGTTCTTAGCTCCTACAATGAGCAGTTCTTC. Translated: CSVVLSSYNEQFF.